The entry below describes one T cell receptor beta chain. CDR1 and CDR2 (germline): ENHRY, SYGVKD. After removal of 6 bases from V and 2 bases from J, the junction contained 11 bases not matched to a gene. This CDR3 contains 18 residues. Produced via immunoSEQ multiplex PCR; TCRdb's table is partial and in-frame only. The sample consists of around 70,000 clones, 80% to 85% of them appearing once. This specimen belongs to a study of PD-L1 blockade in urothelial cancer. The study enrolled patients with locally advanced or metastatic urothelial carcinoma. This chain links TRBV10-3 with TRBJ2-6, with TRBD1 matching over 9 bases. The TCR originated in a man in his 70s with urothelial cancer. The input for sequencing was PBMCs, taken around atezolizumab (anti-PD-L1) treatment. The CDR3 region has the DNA TGTGCCATCAGCCGGACCGGGACAGGGAGTGCTGGGGCCAACGTCCTGACTTTC. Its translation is CAISRTGTGSAGANVLTF.